This TCR beta chain is from a study of patients and donors after allogeneic stem cell transplantation. TCRdb called the RT-PCR reads again in MiXCR, with one record for every CDR3 protein. The table lists hundreds of thousands of distinct CDR3 sequences, 15% to 20% of them singletons. CDR3 length: 16 amino acids. The V gene end was trimmed by 2 bases and the J gene end by 3 bases; junction bases not matched to a gene: 9. Germline loops: CDR1 SNHLY, CDR2 FYNNEI. The TCR was taken from a human donor who was either an allogeneic HSCT recipient or a stem cell or donor lymphocyte infusion donor (not recorded which). It is not recorded whose cells these are; they may come from a transplant donor. The rearrangement links TRBV2 to TRBJ2-7, with TRBD2 matching over 8 bases. The specimen sequenced was blood, either unsorted or a sorted T cell fraction (not recorded which). The CDR3 loop is CASSESSGENRYEQYF. CDR3 sequence (DNA): TGTGCCAGCAGTGAAAGTAGCGGGGAGAATCGCTACGAGCAGTACTTC.